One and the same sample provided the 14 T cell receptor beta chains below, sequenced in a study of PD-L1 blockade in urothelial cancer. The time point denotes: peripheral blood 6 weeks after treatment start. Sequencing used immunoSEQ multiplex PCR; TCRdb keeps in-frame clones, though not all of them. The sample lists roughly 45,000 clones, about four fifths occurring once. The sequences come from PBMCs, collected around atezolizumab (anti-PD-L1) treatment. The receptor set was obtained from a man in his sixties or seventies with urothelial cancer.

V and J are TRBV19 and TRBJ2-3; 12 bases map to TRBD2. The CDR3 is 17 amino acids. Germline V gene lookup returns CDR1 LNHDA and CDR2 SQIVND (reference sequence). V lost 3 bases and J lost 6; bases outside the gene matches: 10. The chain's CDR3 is CASSMTSGGSRADTQYF. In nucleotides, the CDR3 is TGTGCCAGTAGTATGACTAGCGGGGGTTCGAGGGCGGATACGCAGTATTTT.

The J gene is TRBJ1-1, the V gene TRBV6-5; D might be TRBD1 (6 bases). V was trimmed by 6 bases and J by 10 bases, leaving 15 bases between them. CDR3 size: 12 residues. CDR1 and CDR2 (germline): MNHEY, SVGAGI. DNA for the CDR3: TGTGCCAGCAGCTCGACAGGCGAAGGAGCTTTCTTT. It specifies CASSSTGEGAFF.

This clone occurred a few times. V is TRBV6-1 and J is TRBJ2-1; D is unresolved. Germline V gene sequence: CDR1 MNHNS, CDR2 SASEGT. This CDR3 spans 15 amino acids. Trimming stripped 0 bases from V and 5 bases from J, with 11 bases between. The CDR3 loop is CASSEAFFPHNEQFF. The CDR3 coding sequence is TGTGCCAGCAGTGAAGCTTTCTTCCCCCACAATGAGCAGTTCTTC.

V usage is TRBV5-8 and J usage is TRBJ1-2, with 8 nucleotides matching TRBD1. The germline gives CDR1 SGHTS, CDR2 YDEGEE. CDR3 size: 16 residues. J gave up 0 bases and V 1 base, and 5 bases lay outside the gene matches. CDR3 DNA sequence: TGTGCCAGCAGCTTGCCTTGGACAGGGCCTAACTATGGCTACACCTTC. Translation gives CASSLPWTGPNYGYTF.

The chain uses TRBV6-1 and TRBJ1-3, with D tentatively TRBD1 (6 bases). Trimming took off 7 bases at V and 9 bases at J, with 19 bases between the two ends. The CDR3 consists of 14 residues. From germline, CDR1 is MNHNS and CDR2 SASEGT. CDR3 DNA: TGTGCCAGCACCACAGGGTCCCTCTGGGGCACCATATATTTT. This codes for CASTTGSLWGTIYF.

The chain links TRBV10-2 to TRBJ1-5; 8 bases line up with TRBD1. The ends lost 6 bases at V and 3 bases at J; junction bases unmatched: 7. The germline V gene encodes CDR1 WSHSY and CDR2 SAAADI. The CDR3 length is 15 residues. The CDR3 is CASRPQGDPNQPQHF. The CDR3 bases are TGCGCCAGCAGACCACAGGGGGATCCCAATCAGCCCCAGCATTTT.

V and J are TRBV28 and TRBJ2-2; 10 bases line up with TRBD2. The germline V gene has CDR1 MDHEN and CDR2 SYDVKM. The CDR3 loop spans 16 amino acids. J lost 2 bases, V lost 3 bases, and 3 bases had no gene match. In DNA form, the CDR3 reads TGTGCCAGCAGTTTCTTAGCGGGAGGAAACACCGGGGAGCTGTTTTTT. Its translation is CASSFLAGGNTGELFF.

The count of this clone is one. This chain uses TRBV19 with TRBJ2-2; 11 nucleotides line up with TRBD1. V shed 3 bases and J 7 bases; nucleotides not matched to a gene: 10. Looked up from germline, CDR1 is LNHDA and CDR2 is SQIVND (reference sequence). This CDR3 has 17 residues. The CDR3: CASSILGGQGAGGELFF. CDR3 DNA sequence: TGTGCCAGTAGTATCCTCGGCGGACAGGGGGCAGGCGGGGAGCTGTTTTTT.

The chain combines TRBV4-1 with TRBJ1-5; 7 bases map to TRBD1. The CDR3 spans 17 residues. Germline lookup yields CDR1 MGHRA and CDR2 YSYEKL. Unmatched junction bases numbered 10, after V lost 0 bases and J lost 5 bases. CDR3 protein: CASSQDGAGGDHQPQHF. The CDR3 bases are TGCGCCAGCAGCCAAGATGGGGCAGGGGGTGATCATCAGCCCCAGCATTTT.

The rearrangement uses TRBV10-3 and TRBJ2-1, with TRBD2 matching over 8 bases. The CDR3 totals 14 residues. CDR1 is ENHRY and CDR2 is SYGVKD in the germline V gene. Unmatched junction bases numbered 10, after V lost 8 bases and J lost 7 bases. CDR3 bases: TGTGCCATCTCCCCAGCGGGAGCGGCGAATGAGCAGTTCTTC. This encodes CAISPAGAANEQFF.

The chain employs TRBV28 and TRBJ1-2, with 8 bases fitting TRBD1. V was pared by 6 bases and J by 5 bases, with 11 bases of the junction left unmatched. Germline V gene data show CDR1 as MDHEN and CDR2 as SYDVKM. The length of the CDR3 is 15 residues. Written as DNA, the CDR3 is TGTGCCAGCAGCTCCGCAGGGGGCACGGGGTATGGCTACACCTTC. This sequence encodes CASSSAGGTGYGYTF.

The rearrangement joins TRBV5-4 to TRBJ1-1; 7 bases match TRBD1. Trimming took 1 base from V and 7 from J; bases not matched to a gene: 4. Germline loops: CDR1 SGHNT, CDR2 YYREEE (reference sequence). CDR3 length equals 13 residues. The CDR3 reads CASSLTGVDEAFF. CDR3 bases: TGTGCCAGCAGCTTGACAGGGGTTGATGAAGCTTTCTTT.

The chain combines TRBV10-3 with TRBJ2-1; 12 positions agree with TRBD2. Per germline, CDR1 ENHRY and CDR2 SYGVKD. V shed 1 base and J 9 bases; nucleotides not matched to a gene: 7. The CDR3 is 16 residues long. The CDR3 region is CAISELLTSGRTEQFF. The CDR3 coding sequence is TGTGCCATCAGTGAGTTGTTGACTAGCGGGAGAACTGAGCAGTTCTTC.

The CDR3 region has the DNA TGTGCCAGCAGCCGACAGGGTGGCGATACGCAGTATTTT. Encoded protein: CASSRQGGDTQYF. This sequence joins TRBV7-6 and TRBJ2-3; TRBD1 matches 7 bases. Looked up from germline, CDR1 is SGHVS and CDR2 is FNYEAQ. V lost 5 bases, J lost 6 bases, and 5 bases stayed unmatched. The CDR3 totals 13 residues.